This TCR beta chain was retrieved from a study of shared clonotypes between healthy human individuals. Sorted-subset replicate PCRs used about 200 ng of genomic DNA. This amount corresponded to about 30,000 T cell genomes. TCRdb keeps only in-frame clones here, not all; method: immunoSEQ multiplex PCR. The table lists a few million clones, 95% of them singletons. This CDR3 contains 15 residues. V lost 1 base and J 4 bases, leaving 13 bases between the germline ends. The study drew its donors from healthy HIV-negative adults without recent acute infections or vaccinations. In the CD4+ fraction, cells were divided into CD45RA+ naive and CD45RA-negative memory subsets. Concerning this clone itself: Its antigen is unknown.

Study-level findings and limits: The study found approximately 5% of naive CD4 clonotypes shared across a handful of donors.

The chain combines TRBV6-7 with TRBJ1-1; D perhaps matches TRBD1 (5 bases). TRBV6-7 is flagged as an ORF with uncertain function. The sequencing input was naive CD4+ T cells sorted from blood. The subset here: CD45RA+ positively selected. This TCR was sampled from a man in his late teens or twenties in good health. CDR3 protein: CASSYYGTQVTEAFF. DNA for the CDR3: TGTGCCAGCAGTTACTACGGGACGCAAGTCACTGAAGCTTTCTTT.